Detailed here is one T cell receptor beta chain. Its specificity is not known. These data are taken from a study of T cell responses to AZD1222 COVID-19 vaccine. Study in general: Some second doses came at about 4 weeks and others at about 12 weeks; these were pooled. Study outcomes and limitations: Spike-specific TCRs gained breadth and depth after people received two AZD1222 doses. The study reported that nearly half of spike-specific TCRs target unmutated variant regions. After the peak T cell response, and only then, were repertoires sampled.

Germline V gene lookup returns CDR1 SGHTS and CDR2 YDEGEE. Trimming removed 1 base at V and 8 bases at J, with 13 bases between. The length of the CDR3 is 15 residues. The assay was immunoSEQ multiplex PCR, and TCRdb's table has in-frame clones only and misses some. Among under 150,000 clones listed, about nine tenths were seen once. Source: peripheral blood, taken on day 0 of AZD1222 vaccination. The chain has TRBV5-8 and TRBJ1-6, with D possibly matching TRBD1 (5 bases). The source is an adult in good health. The CDR3 sequence is CASSLQNGAYSPLHF. The CDR3 DNA reads as TGTGCCAGCAGCTTGCAGAATGGGGCGTATTCACCCCTCCACTTT.